The entry that follows covers one TCR beta chain sequence. Its antigen is as yet unknown. Looked up from germline, CDR1 is MNHEY and CDR2 is SVGAGI. This CDR3 spans 14 amino acids. The trim removed 6 bases at V and 2 bases at J, leaving 7 bases unmatched. The data were obtained in a study of siplizumab effects on memory and regulatory T cells. General study findings and limits: Mappable alloreactive CD4+ clones averaged 68.8% Treg-derived with siplizumab versus approximately 25% in controls.

The assay was immunoSEQ multiplex PCR, and TCRdb's table has in-frame clones only and misses some. The sample yields roughly 100,000 clones, 92% seen once. The clonotype comes from a human donor in good health. Sequenced input: CD4+ T cells sorted from blood. The chain couples TRBV6-5 to TRBJ2-7, with 7 nucleotides matching TRBD2. The CDR3, as DNA: TGTGCCAGCAGCCGTAGCGGGCCTACCTACGAGCAGTACTTC. It codes for CASSRSGPTYEQYF.